Below, 18 T cell receptor beta chains from the same sample are listed, as sequenced in a study of beta chain features in type 1 diabetes. The authors reverse transcribed all of the isolated RNA, so sequencing captured expressed TCRB transcripts. TCRdb's copy holds only in-frame clones and misses some; the assay was immunoSEQ multiplex PCR. The sample shows 150,000 or so clones, 9% to 10% of them seen only once. The material sequenced was central memory CD4+ T cells from blood. These receptors originate from a woman aged 18 to 35 in good health.

Notes on this clone: The sample has other DNA sequences that encode this CDR3 too. V is TRBV7-2 and J is TRBJ1-1; perhaps TRBD1 as D (6 bases). Trimming cost V 3 bases and J 0 bases, with 8 bases left between them. In germline, CDR1 is SGHTA, CDR2 FQGNSA. This CDR3 comprises 14 residues. In DNA form, the CDR3 reads TGTGCCAGCAGCTTGGGGGCCATGAACACTGAAGCTTTCTTT. Residues: CASSLGAMNTEAFF.

This clone has just a few counts. This sequence joins TRBV5-4 and TRBJ2-5; TRBD2 matches at 10 bases. Germline V gene sequence: CDR1 SGHNT, CDR2 YYREEE (reference sequence). The V and J ends lost 6 bases and 1 base, in that order; junction bases with no gene match: 3. The CDR3 contains 14 residues. The DNA for the CDR3 is TGTGCCAGCAAAGTAGCGGGGGGCCAAGAGACCCAGTACTTC. Its protein product is CASKVAGGQETQYF.

This clone occurred a few times. The chain has TRBV7-3 and TRBJ2-7, with TRBD2 matching 8 bases. V lost 1 base and J lost 6; bases outside the gene matches: 8. This CDR3 spans 15 amino acids. The germline CDR1 and CDR2 sequences are SGHTA and FQGTGA. CDR3 loop: CASSLNPAGEGEQYF. DNA for the CDR3: TGTGCCAGCAGCTTAAATCCAGCGGGGGAGGGCGAGCAGTACTTC.

This clone was picked up a small number of times. This chain's CDR3 is CASSLEGAWGYTF. The CDR3 nucleotides are TGCGCCAGCAGCTTGGAGGGGGCCTGGGGCTACACCTTC. V usage is TRBV5-1 and J usage is TRBJ1-2; 7 bases are shared with TRBD1. This CDR3 contains 13 residues. Trimming at V came to 0 bases and at J to 8 bases, leaving 4 bases not matched to a gene. CDR1 and CDR2 (germline): SGHRS, YFSETQ.

The chain combines TRBV5-4 with TRBJ1-1; possibly TRBD1 for D (6 bases). Trimming stripped 4 bases from V and 4 bases from J, with 17 bases between. This CDR3 region has 15 residues. CDR1 SGHNT and CDR2 YYREEE come from the germline V gene (reference sequence). CDR3 coding DNA: TGTGCCAGCAGCCCTGGAGGACAGACGAGCACTGAAGCTTTCTTT. Protein: CASSPGGQTSTEAFF. Drawing the rest from reference TRBV5-4 and TRBJ1-1, the complete variable domain is ETGVTQSPTHLIKTRGQQVTLRCSSQSGHNTVSWYQQALGQGPQFIFQYYREEENGRGNFPPRFSGLQFPNYSSELNVNALELDDSALYLCASSPGGQTSTEAFFGQGTRLTVV.

This clone has just a few counts. This chain connects TRBV29-1 to TRBJ1-2; D perhaps matches TRBD1 (5 bases). The V gene's germline CDR1 is SQVTM and CDR2 ANQGSEA. CDR3 length equals 12 residues. The ends were cut back, 4 bases at V and 6 bases at J, with 12 bases in the middle. The CDR3 region has the DNA TGCAGCGTTGTCCGGGACTTCGATGGCTACACCTTC. Translation gives CSVVRDFDGYTF.

This clone was seen a handful of times. This specimen includes other DNA sequences encoding the same CDR3. The chain couples TRBV7-3 to TRBJ2-2, with 8 bases matching TRBD2. The CDR3 loop spans 13 amino acids. Germline V gene lookup returns CDR1 SGHTA and CDR2 FQGTGA. With 4 bases clipped from V and 6 bases from J, the junction kept 1 base outside the gene matches. The CDR3 nucleotides are TGTGCCAGCAGCTCCGGGGGGGCCGGGGAGCTGTTTTTT. Translated: CASSSGGAGELFF. Complete variable domain (other parts from reference TRBV7-3 and TRBJ2-2): GAGVSQTPSNKVTEKGKYVELRCDPISGHTALYWYRQSLGQGPEFLIYFQGTGAADDSGLPNDRFFAVRPEGSVSTLKIQRTERGDSAVYLCASSSGGAGELFFGEGSRLTVL.

The chain is built from TRBV7-9 and TRBJ1-1, with D maybe TRBD1 (6 bases). CDR3 length equals 15 residues. Trimming took 8 bases from V and 5 from J, leaving 21 bases between them. Per the germline V gene, CDR1 is SEHNR and CDR2 is FQNEAQ (reference sequence). The CDR3 sequence: CASLPGQGLKTEAFF. CDR3 nucleotides: TGTGCCAGCCTACCAGGGCAGGGGTTAAAAACTGAAGCTTTCTTT.

The table lists this clone with a few counts. Compared with germline, one end of the junction differs, possibly owing to a read error. The chain links TRBV30 to TRBJ1-1; D may be TRBD1 (5 bases). CDR1 and CDR2 from the germline V gene are GTSNPN and SVGIG (reference sequence). This CDR3 is 13 amino acids long. CDR3 loop: CASSTGTNTEAFF. As DNA, the CDR3 is TGTGCCTCGAGTACAGGAACGAACACTGAAGCTTTCTTT.

As for this clone: The junction shows a germline mismatch at one end, possibly a read error. Other DNA sequences within the sample encode an identical CDR3. The gene calls are TRBV7-7 and TRBJ2-2; 7 nucleotides agree with TRBD1. CDR3 length: 14 residues. Germline V gene sequence: CDR1 SSHAT, CDR2 FNYEAQ (reference sequence). This CDR3 is CASSRDRDTGELFF. As DNA, the CDR3 is TGTGCTAGCAGCCGCGACAGGGACACCGGGGAGCTGTTTTTT.

This clone was recorded at least ten times. This chain connects TRBV2 to TRBJ2-3; TRBD2 matches 7 bases. This CDR3 region has 15 residues. Trimming removed 2 bases from V and 4 bases from J; junction bases left unmatched: 6. Germline CDR1 SNHLY, CDR2 FYNNEI. The CDR3 protein is CASSESGAGADTQYF. In DNA form, the CDR3 reads TGTGCCAGCAGTGAAAGTGGGGCGGGGGCAGATACGCAGTATTTT. Full variable domain (outside the CDR3, taken from reference TRBV2 and TRBJ2-3): EPEVTQTPSHQVTQMGQEVILRCVPISNHLYFYWYRQILGQKVEFLVSFYNNEISEKSEIFDDQFSVERPDGSNFTLKIRSTKLEDSAMYFCASSESGAGADTQYFGPGTRLTVL.

This clone was counted only a few times. The same CDR3 is also encoded by other DNA sequences in this sample. The gene calls are TRBV6-6 and TRBJ2-3, with D maybe TRBD2 (6 bases). The V gene lost 6 bases and the J gene lost 2 bases, with 15 bases spanning the gap. Germline V lookup: CDR1 MNHNY, CDR2 SVGAGI (reference sequence). This CDR3 is built from 15 residues. The CDR3, as DNA: TGTGCCAGCAGCTCCCTAGCGCGTTCCACAGATACGCAGTATTTT. Translating it yields CASSSLARSTDTQYF.

This chain links TRBV4-2 with TRBJ2-7; 12 positions match TRBD1. The germline V gene encodes CDR1 LGHNA and CDR2 YNFKEQ. There are 17 residues in the CDR3. With V trimmed by 1 base and J by 4 bases, 8 bases remained unmatched. The CDR3 region has the DNA TGTGCCAGCAGCCAAGTTCGATCGGGACAGGGGGCTTACGAGCAGTACTTC. Its protein product is CASSQVRSGQGAYEQYF.

The table lists this clone with a few counts. The V gene is TRBV23-1, the J gene TRBJ2-3; TRBD2 aligns across 15 bases. TRBV23-1 is reported as an ORF; its role is uncertain. The CDR3 runs to 19 residues. Unmatched junction bases numbered 16, after V lost 7 bases and J lost 5 bases. CDR3 region: CASTEGFGTSGGFVDTQYF. CDR3 DNA sequence: TGCGCCAGCACCGAGGGCTTCGGGACTAGCGGGGGGTTTGTAGATACGCAGTATTTT.

The sample holds a few counts of this clone. This chain joins TRBV19 and TRBJ2-5; 7 nucleotides agree with TRBD1. In germline, CDR1 is LNHDA, CDR2 SQIVND (reference sequence). Losses at the gene ends were 5 bases for V and 0 bases for J; bases not matched to a gene: 9. There are 16 residues in the CDR3. Here the CDR3 DNA reads TGTGCCAGTAGTCCCCTCCGGGACAGCCACCAAGAGACCCAGTACTTC. Protein sequence: CASSPLRDSHQETQYF.

This clone was observed a handful of times. CDR3 coding DNA: TGTGCCAGCAGCTCTTTAATAGCCAAAAACATTCAGTACTTC. This encodes CASSSLIAKNIQYF. This chain uses TRBV7-2 with TRBJ2-4, with D unclear. Germline V gene sequence: CDR1 SGHTA, CDR2 FQGNSA. The V and J ends lost 4 bases and 0 bases respectively, with 7 bases between them. The CDR3 length is 14 residues.

The sample holds a few counts of this clone. The CDR3 nucleotides are TGTGCCAGCAGATTTGAGGGGGAAACAGCTTTCTTT. As protein: CASRFEGETAFF. The rearrangement links TRBV7-9 to TRBJ1-1, with D maybe TRBD1 (6 bases). Per germline, CDR1 SEHNR and CDR2 FQNEAQ (reference sequence). The CDR3 is 12 residues long. Trimming shortened V by 6 bases and J by 10 bases, and 15 bases separated the two germline ends.

This clone was recorded a few times. The rearrangement uses TRBV7-8 and TRBJ2-1; 7 nucleotides match TRBD2. From germline, CDR1 is SGHVS and CDR2 FQNEAQ. V lost 1 base to trimming and J lost 13 bases; unmatched junction nucleotides: 10. The CDR3 runs to 14 residues. Here the CDR3 DNA reads TGTGCCAGCAGCTTAGGGGTCCCTGCGGGAGATCAGTTCTTC. This gives the protein CASSLGVPAGDQFF.